This passage covers 27 T cell receptor beta chains from one sample sequenced in a study. Using its own MiXCR run on the RT-PCR reads, TCRdb lists one record per CDR3 protein. This table holds approximately 720,000 distinct CDR3 sequences, approximately 15% found once. Sequenced material: memory CD4+ T cells from blood. Receptor source: a female donor in good health, serving as a healthy control.

This clonotype was observed many times. The chain recombines TRBV20-1 with TRBJ2-7; 9 bases are shared with TRBD1. V shed 5 bases and J 3 bases; nucleotides not matched to a gene: 2. From germline, CDR1 is DFQATT and CDR2 SNEGSKA (reference sequence). The CDR3 has 12 amino acids. In nucleotides, the CDR3 is TGCAGTGCTCCGGGACAGGGCTACGAGCAGTACTTC. Its protein is CSAPGQGYEQYF.

At least ten counts were recorded for this clonotype. The rearrangement links TRBV29-1 to TRBJ2-1; the D gene is possibly TRBD2 (7 bases). The V gene lost 3 bases and the J gene lost 0 bases, with 12 bases spanning the gap. Germline V gene sequence: CDR1 SQVTM, CDR2 ANQGSEA. The CDR3 is 15 amino acids. CDR3 protein: CSVDGGLSSYNEQFF. The CDR3 DNA reads as TGCAGCGTTGACGGGGGGCTAAGCTCCTACAATGAGCAGTTCTTC.

This clonotype has only a few counts. The V gene is TRBV9, the J gene TRBJ1-6; 7 nucleotides agree with TRBD1. The CDR3 is 15 amino acids. V lost 3 bases, J lost 13 bases, and 13 bases stayed unmatched. Germline V gene sequence: CDR1 SGDLS, CDR2 YYNGEE. In nucleotides, the CDR3 is TGTGCCAGCAGCGAGCGACAGGGCCCGGGATTGCCCCTCCACTTT. The encoded protein is CASSERQGPGLPLHF.

This clonotype has ten or more counts. V usage is TRBV29-1 and J usage is TRBJ2-5; D may be TRBD2 (5 bases). V lost 7 bases to trimming and J lost 5 bases, with 17 bases between them. There are 13 residues in the CDR3. Germline V gene sequence: CDR1 SQVTM, CDR2 ANQGSEA. The CDR3 spells CSAPDGRGETQYF. DNA of the CDR3: TGCAGCGCCCCTGATGGACGGGGTGAGACCCAGTACTTC.

Ten or more counts support this clonotype. The genes are TRBV7-2 and TRBJ1-2, with D hard to call. The CDR3 has 14 amino acids. Germline CDR1 reads SGHTA; CDR2 reads FQGNSA. Trimming pared 5 bases from V and 7 bases from J, leaving 17 bases between. CDR3 residues: CASSPSGRRSGYTF. The CDR3 nucleotides are TGTGCCAGCAGCCCTAGTGGACGGAGGTCTGGCTACACCTTC.

This clonotype has a handful of counts. The rearrangement joins TRBV11-2 to TRBJ2-1, with D tentatively TRBD1 (5 bases). V was cut by 3 bases and J by 6 bases, with 15 bases left in between. CDR1 and CDR2 from the germline V gene are SGHAT and FQNNGV. CDR3 size: 15 residues. The CDR3 loop reads CASSLTRGTGNEQFF. The CDR3 bases are TGTGCCAGCAGCTTGACTCGAGGTACAGGCAATGAGCAGTTCTTC.

This clonotype was counted between two and nine times. The gene calls are TRBV20-1 and TRBJ2-2; D possibly uses TRBD1 or TRBD2 (5 bases each). The V end lost 1 base, the J end lost 7 bases, and 13 bases lay between the germline ends. Germline V gene sequence: CDR1 DFQATT, CDR2 SNEGSKA (reference sequence). The CDR3 runs 14 residues. The CDR3 here is CSARVGLADGELFF. CDR3 bases: TGCAGTGCTAGAGTGGGGCTAGCTGACGGGGAGCTGTTTTTT.

This clonotype was detected only a few times. The chain has TRBV5-1 and TRBJ2-6; 7 bases are a match to TRBD2. V dropped 4 bases and J dropped 2; count of bases not matched to a gene: 6. CDR1 is SGHRS and CDR2 is YFSETQ in the germline V gene. This CDR3 has 16 amino acids. CDR3 coding DNA: TGCGCCAGCAGCCCGGCGGGGGACCCTGGGGCCAACGTCCTGACTTTC. Translating gives CASSPAGDPGANVLTF. The full variable domain, rest sourced from reference TRBV5-1 and TRBJ2-6, is KAGVTQTPRYLIKTRGQQVTLSCSPISGHRSVSWYQQTPGQGLQFLFEYFSETQRNKGNFPGRFSGRQFSNSRSEMNVSTLELGDSALYLCASSPAGDPGANVLTFGAGSRLTVL.

This clonotype has a count of ten or more. The CDR3 DNA is TGTGCCAGCAGTTTCGGCGTTCCGAACACCGGGGAGCTGTTTTTT. Protein sequence: CASSFGVPNTGELFF. The gene calls are TRBV12-3 or TRBV12-4 and TRBJ2-2, with no clear D. The CDR3 loop spans 15 amino acids. V was pared by 3 bases and J by 0 bases, with 8 bases between.

This clonotype was seen only a few times. The chain has TRBV20-1 and TRBJ2-7; D may correspond to TRBD1 or TRBD2 (5 bases each). The CDR3 sequence is 14 residues long. Trimming removed 0 bases from V and 4 bases from J, with 13 bases in between. Germline V CDR1 and CDR2: DFQATT, SNEGSKA (reference sequence). CDR3: CSARDVGARYEQYF. Here the CDR3 DNA reads TGCAGTGCTAGAGATGTCGGGGCGCGGTACGAGCAGTACTTC.

In this sample, this clonotype turned up many times. V is TRBV10-3 and J is TRBJ1-5; D is uncertain. The CDR3 is 14 amino acids. The germline V gene has CDR1 ENHRY and CDR2 SYGVKD. Trimming stripped 5 bases from V and 5 bases from J, with 13 bases between. CDR3 DNA sequence: TGTGCCATCAGTCCTGGAGGGAGGTATCAGCCCCAGCATTTT. It translates to CAISPGGRYQPQHF.

This chain links TRBV10-3 with TRBJ2-2; the D is unclear. V was trimmed by 8 bases and J by 7 bases, leaving 5 bases between them. CDR1 and CDR2 from the germline V gene are ENHRY and SYGVKD. This CDR3 comprises 10 residues. CDR3 bases: TGTGCCATCGCTAGCGGGGAGCTGTTTTTT. It yields the protein CAIASGELFF.

The genes are TRBV5-1 and TRBJ2-1; the match to TRBD2 covers 11 bases. The CDR3 covers 15 residues. Germline lookup yields CDR1 SGHRS and CDR2 YFSETQ. J was trimmed by 3 bases and V by 4 bases; bases with no gene match: 3. DNA for the CDR3: TGCGCCAGCAGCCAGACTAGCGGGATCTACAATGAGCAGTTCTTC. Amino acid sequence: CASSQTSGIYNEQFF.

This chain's CDR3 is CASTLFGGQYQETQYF. CDR3 in DNA: TGCGCCAGCACTCTGTTCGGAGGGCAGTACCAAGAGACCCAGTACTTC. The J gene is TRBJ2-5, the V gene TRBV5-1; TRBD2 is a possible D gene (6 bases). This CDR3 is built from 16 residues. The V and J ends lost 6 bases and 0 bases respectively, with 18 bases between them. Germline CDR1 SGHRS, CDR2 YFSETQ.

This clonotype was seen many times. The genes are TRBV6-1 and TRBJ2-7; TRBD1 might be the D (6 bases). This CDR3 comprises 15 residues. Germline CDR1 and CDR2: MNHNS and SASEGT. V gave up 1 base and J gave up 4 bases, with 14 bases separating them. In DNA form, the CDR3 reads TGTGCCAGCAGTGAAGGGGCCGGACAGATTTACGAGCAGTACTTC. Protein: CASSEGAGQIYEQYF.

The rearrangement links TRBV12-3 or TRBV12-4 to TRBJ2-6; the D is unclear. This CDR3 contains 15 residues. V lost 5 bases to trimming and J lost 1 base, with 9 bases between them. CDR3 region: CASSQTGSGANVLTF. The CDR3 coding sequence is TGTGCCAGCAGTCAAACCGGGTCTGGGGCCAACGTCCTGACTTTC.

The sample holds many counts of this clonotype. V usage is TRBV7-2 and J usage is TRBJ1-1; D remains unclear. Trimming stripped 3 bases from V and 0 bases from J, with 17 bases between. The length of the CDR3 is 17 residues. The germline CDR1 and CDR2 sequences are SGHTA and FQGNSA. CDR3 amino acids: CASSFEGYASMNTEAFF. CDR3 coding DNA: TGTGCCAGCAGCTTCGAGGGCTACGCGTCAATGAACACTGAAGCTTTCTTT.

The J gene is TRBJ2-7, the V gene TRBV28; 9 bases match TRBD1. The CDR3 is made up of 13 amino acids. Germline trimming cut 5 bases from V and 5 bases from J; bases unmatched to any gene: 4. CDR1 MDHEN and CDR2 SYDVKM come from the germline V gene. The CDR3 DNA sequence: TGTGCCAGCAGTACAACAGGGGGCCACGAGCAGTACTTC. It codes for CASSTTGGHEQYF. Together with reference TRBV28 and TRBJ2-7, the CDR3 gives the full variable domain: DVKVTQSSRYLVKRTGEKVFLECVQDMDHENMFWYRQDPGLGLRLIYFSYDVKMKEKGDIPEGYSVSREKKERFSLILESASTNQTSMYLCASSTTGGHEQYFGPGTRLTVT.

This clonotype has just a few counts. V and J are TRBV25-1 and TRBJ2-7, with TRBD1 identical over 9 bases. This CDR3 region has 16 residues. V gave up 5 bases and J gave up 6 bases; unmatched junction bases: 14. CDR1 MGHDK and CDR2 SYGVNS come from the germline V gene. The CDR3 coding sequence is TGTGCCAGCAGTCCGCTCTCCACCGGGACAGGGAGCGAGCAGTACTTC. This translates into CASSPLSTGTGSEQYF.

With respect to this clonotype: A much larger clone differs by one base, so this may be a read error. The chain carries TRBV5-1 and TRBJ1-1; no reliable D call. V lost 4 bases, J lost 3 bases, and 13 bases lay in between. In germline, CDR1 is SGHRS, CDR2 YFSETQ. CDR3 length: 14 amino acids. In DNA, the CDR3 is TGCGCCAGCAGCACCCAGGAGGCTCACACTGAAGCTTTCTTT. Protein sequence: CASSTQEAHTEAFF.

This clonotype was found a few times. The chain has TRBV11-2 and TRBJ2-7, with 9 bases identical to TRBD1. The germline CDR1 and CDR2 sequences are SGHAT and FQNNGV. The CDR3 is made up of 13 amino acids. V was pared by 5 bases and J by 5 bases, with 4 bases of the junction left unmatched. The CDR3 DNA reads TGTGCCAGCAGCCGGGACAGGGACCACGAGCAGTACTTC. As protein: CASSRDRDHEQYF.

This clonotype was counted at least ten times. The chain has TRBV20-1 and TRBJ2-1; 13 bases fit TRBD2. The V gene end was trimmed by 5 bases and the J gene end by 9 bases; junction bases not matched to a gene: 10. Germline V CDR1 and CDR2: DFQATT, SNEGSKA (reference sequence). CDR3 size: 15 residues. CDR3 region: CSAPDRTSGSGEQFF. In DNA form, the CDR3 reads TGCAGTGCTCCCGACCGGACTAGCGGGAGCGGTGAGCAGTTCTTC.

This clonotype showed up just a few times. The chain combines TRBV10-3 with TRBJ1-1; TRBD1 matches 7 bases. This CDR3 has 17 amino acids. The germline V gene encodes CDR1 ENHRY and CDR2 SYGVKD. With V trimmed by 6 bases and J by 1 base, 14 bases remained unmatched. Here the CDR3 DNA reads TGTGCCATCAGAGGGGTTCAGGGGGGGTTAGGGAACACTGAAGCTTTCTTT. It encodes CAIRGVQGGLGNTEAFF.

This clonotype was seen a handful of times. The genes are TRBV4-3 and TRBJ1-3; D is unresolved. The V end lost 5 bases, the J end lost 0 bases, and 11 bases lay between the germline ends. The V gene's germline CDR1 is LGHNA and CDR2 YSLEER. This CDR3 has 15 residues. Written as DNA, the CDR3 is TGCGCCAGCAGCTATTTACGGGACTCTGGAAACACCATATATTTT. Its translation: CASSYLRDSGNTIYF.

This clonotype was detected a few times. The chain links TRBV15 to TRBJ1-1; D ambiguous. The CDR3 loop spans 14 amino acids. Germline CDR1 LNHNV, CDR2 YYDKDF (reference sequence). V gave up 0 bases and J gave up 8 bases, with 13 bases separating them. The CDR3 DNA is TGTGCCACCAGCAGAGATGGGTGGGCCCGAGAAGCTTTCTTT. Translation gives CATSRDGWAREAFF.

This sequence joins TRBV28 and TRBJ2-1; D is unresolved. This CDR3 is built from 12 residues. The germline gives CDR1 MDHEN, CDR2 SYDVKM. The V and J ends lost 5 bases and 10 bases respectively, with 12 bases between them. CDR3 nucleotides: TGTGCCAGCAGTCCCCCGTTCGGCGAGCAGTTCTTC. Translating gives CASSPPFGEQFF.

This chain connects TRBV15 to TRBJ1-4; D gene ambiguous. Deletions cut 1 base from V and 0 bases from J, with 12 bases between. Germline lookup yields CDR1 LNHNV and CDR2 YYDKDF (reference sequence). The CDR3 runs 17 residues. The CDR3 region has the DNA TGTGCCACCAGCAGAGTCGGCTTTGGGGCAACTAATGAAAAACTGTTTTTT. Amino acid sequence: CATSRVGFGATNEKLFF.